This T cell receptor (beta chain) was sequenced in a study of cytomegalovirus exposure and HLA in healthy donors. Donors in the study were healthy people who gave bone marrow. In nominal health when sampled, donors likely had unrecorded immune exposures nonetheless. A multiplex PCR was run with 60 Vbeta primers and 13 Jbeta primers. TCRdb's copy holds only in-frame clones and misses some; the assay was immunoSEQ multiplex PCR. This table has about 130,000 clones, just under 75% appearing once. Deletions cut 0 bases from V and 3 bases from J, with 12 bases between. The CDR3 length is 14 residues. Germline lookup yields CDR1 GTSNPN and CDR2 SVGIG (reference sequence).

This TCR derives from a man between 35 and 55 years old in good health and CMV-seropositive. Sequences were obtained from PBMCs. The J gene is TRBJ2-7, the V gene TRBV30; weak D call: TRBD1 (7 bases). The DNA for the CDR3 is TGTGCCTGGAGTGTCGGGAGACAGGGCTACGAGCAGTACTTC. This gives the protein CAWSVGRQGYEQYF.